These T cell receptor beta chains were read from a single sample in a study of shared clonotypes between healthy human individuals. Data came from immunoSEQ multiplex PCR; TCRdb stores just in-frame clones and leaves some out. In the table there are about 1.9 million clones, 85% to 95% of which are singletons. Source material: naive CD8+ T cells from PBMCs. All receptors come from a man younger than 30 in good health. Some clones in this sample may be carry-over from other donors' samples. Both conserved end residues are part of each CDR3. A D gene is named only where the DNA matches it firmly. Only some rows state a clone size, as once, few, many or a class for expanded clones.

clone size,J gene,V gene,D gene,CDR3 DNA,CDR3 protein
-,TRBJ2-7,TRBV5-1,TRBD2,TGCGCCAGCAGCTTATCAGCTAGCGGGATTGACGAGCAGTACTTC,CASSLSASGIDEQYF
-,TRBJ2-5,TRBV27,TRBD2,TGTGCCAGCACCGCGACAGGGGAGGGCCTAGCGGGAGGGCCCCCGCAAGAGACCCAGTACTTC,CASTATGEGLAGGPPQETQYF
-,TRBJ2-1,TRBV4-1,-,TGCGCCAGCAGCCAACGGGGACCTCCTTACAATGAGCAGTTCTTC,CASSQRGPPYNEQFF
-,TRBJ1-3,TRBV11-2,-,TGTGCCAGCAGCCCGAGCCCTGACAGCCCTGGAAACACCATATATTTT,CASSPSPDSPGNTIYF
once,TRBJ1-1,TRBV9,-,TGTGCCAGCAGCGTATGGGGGGACACCAACACTGAAGCTTTCTTT,CASSVWGDTNTEAFF
-,TRBJ2-7,TRBV11-1,TRBD1,TGTGCCAGCAGTGGACAGGGTACCGACGAGCAGTACTTC,CASSGQGTDEQYF
-,TRBJ1-5,TRBV15,-,TGTGCCACCAGCCTGTACAGGGTCTCGGGGTCCACCCATAGCAATCAGCCCCAGCATTTT,CATSLYRVSGSTHSNQPQHF
-,TRBJ2-2,TRBV2,-,TGTGCCAGCTCTGGCGGGGAGCTGTTTTTT,CASSGGELFF
-,TRBJ2-7,TRBV29-1,-,TGCAGCGTTTTAGGACAGTCTGGGAGCTACGAGCAGTACTTC,CSVLGQSGSYEQYF
-,TRBJ2-5,TRBV28,TRBD2,TGTGCCAGCAGTTTACCTAGCGGGAGGGGTGCGGGGACCCAGTACTTC,CASSLPSGRGAGTQYF
-,TRBJ2-7,TRBV6-5,-,TGTGCCAGCAGTTACTCCTGGGGGGAGAACTACGAGCAGTACTTC,CASSYSWGENYEQYF
-,TRBJ2-1,TRBV12-5,TRBD2,TGTGCTAGCACTAGCGGGAGGGACAATGAGCAGTTCTTC,CASTSGRDNEQFF
-,TRBJ1-1,TRBV9,-,TGTGCCAGCAGCGTAGAGGGCAAGAACACTGAAGCTTTCTTT,CASSVEGKNTEAFF
-,TRBJ1-2,TRBV6-1,TRBD1,TGTGCCAGCAGGGACAGGGACTATGGCTACACCTTC,CASRDRDYGYTF
-,TRBJ2-3,TRBV9,-,TGTGCCAGCAGCGTAGAAGGGGCAGATACGCAGTATTTT,CASSVEGADTQYF
-,TRBJ1-5,TRBV28,-,TGTGCCAGCAGAGCTACAGGCCCCGCTCAGCCCCAGCATTTT,CASRATGPAQPQHF
-,TRBJ1-1,TRBV7-2,-,TGTGCCAGCAGCTTAAATGGTCTCGAAGCTTTCTTT,CASSLNGLEAFF
-,TRBJ1-1,TRBV4-3,-,TGCGCCAGCAGCCAAGACGGTGGCGGGGGCAGCACTGAAGCTTTCTTT,CASSQDGGGGSTEAFF
-,TRBJ2-7,TRBV27,TRBD1,TGTGCCAGCAGTTTGCGAACCGGGACAGTCTTTCCAATGTCCTACGAGCAGTACTTC,CASSLRTGTVFPMSYEQYF
-,TRBJ2-7,TRBV4-3,-,TGCGCCAGCAGCCAAGATTCTCGGGGAACCTACGAGCAGTACTTC,CASSQDSRGTYEQYF
once,TRBJ2-5,TRBV13,TRBD1,TGTGCCAGCAGCTTAGAGGGCAGGGGGCAAGAGACCCAGTACTTC,CASSLEGRGQETQYF
-,TRBJ2-7,TRBV2,-,TGTGCCAGCAGGGGCCCCTCCTACGAGCAGTACTTC,CASRGPSYEQYF
-,TRBJ2-1,TRBV27,TRBD1,TGTGCCAGCAGTTCCGGACAGGGGGGGGTCAATGAGCAGTTCTTC,CASSSGQGGVNEQFF
-,TRBJ1-4,TRBV18,-,TGTGCCAGCTCCCCCAAGGGCAGGAGGACTGCAACTAATGAAAAACTGTTTTTT,CASSPKGRRTATNEKLFF
once,TRBJ1-1,TRBV28,-,TGTGCCAGCAGTTTGAAGGGTCCTAACACTGAAGCTTTCTTT,CASSLKGPNTEAFF
-,TRBJ2-7,TRBV19,-,TGTGCCAGTAGTATCGGGGACGGGGCCTACGAGCAGTACTTC,CASSIGDGAYEQYF
-,TRBJ2-7,TRBV27,-,TGTGCCAGCAGTTTTAGGGGGGCCGAGCAGTACTTC,CASSFRGAEQYF
-,TRBJ1-2,TRBV7-9,-,TGTGCCAGCAGCTTCAATCAGGTGTCACTCTATGGCTACACCTTC,CASSFNQVSLYGYTF
-,TRBJ1-1,TRBV19,TRBD1,TGTGCCAGTAGCCCAGGGGGGAACACTGAAGCTTTCTTT,CASSPGGNTEAFF